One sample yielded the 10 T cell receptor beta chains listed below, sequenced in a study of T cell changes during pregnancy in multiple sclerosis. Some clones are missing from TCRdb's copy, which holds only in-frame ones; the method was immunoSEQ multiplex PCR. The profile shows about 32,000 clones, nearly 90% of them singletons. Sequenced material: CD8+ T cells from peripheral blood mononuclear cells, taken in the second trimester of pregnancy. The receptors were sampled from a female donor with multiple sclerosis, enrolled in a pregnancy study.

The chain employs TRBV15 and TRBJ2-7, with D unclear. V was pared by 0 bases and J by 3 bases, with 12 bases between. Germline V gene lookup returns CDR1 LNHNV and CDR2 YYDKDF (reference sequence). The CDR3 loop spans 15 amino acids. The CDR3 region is CATSRDRIRHYEQYF. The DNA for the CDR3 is TGTGCCACCAGCAGAGATCGAATCCGACACTACGAGCAGTACTTC. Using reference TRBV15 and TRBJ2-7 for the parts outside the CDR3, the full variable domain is DAMVIQNPRYQVTQFGKPVTLSCSQTLNHNVMYWYQQKSSQAPKLLFHYYDKDFNNEADTPDNFQSRRPNTSFCFLDIRSPGLGDTAMYLCATSRDRIRHYEQYFGPGTRLTVT.

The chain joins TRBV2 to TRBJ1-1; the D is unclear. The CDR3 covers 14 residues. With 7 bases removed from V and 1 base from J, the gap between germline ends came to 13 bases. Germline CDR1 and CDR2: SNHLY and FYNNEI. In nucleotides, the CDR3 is TGTGCCAGCATGAACTATCCGCGGAACACTGAAGCTTTCTTT. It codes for CASMNYPRNTEAFF. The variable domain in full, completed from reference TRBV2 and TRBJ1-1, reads EPEVTQTPSHQVTQMGQEVILRCVPISNHLYFYWYRQILGQKVEFLVSFYNNEISEKSEIFDDQFSVERPDGSNFTLKIRSTKLEDSAMYFCASMNYPRNTEAFFGQGTRLTVV.

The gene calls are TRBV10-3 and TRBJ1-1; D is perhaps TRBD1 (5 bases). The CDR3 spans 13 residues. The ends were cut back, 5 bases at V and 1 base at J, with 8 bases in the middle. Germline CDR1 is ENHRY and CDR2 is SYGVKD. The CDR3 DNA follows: TGTGCCATCAGTCCGGGGGGGAACACTGAAGCTTTCTTT. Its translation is CAISPGGNTEAFF.

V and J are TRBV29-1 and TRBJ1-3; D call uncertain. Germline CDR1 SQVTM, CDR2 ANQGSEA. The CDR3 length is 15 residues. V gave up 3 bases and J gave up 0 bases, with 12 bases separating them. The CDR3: CSVDFGRHSGNTIYF. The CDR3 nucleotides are TGCAGCGTTGATTTCGGCCGACACTCTGGAAACACCATATATTTT.

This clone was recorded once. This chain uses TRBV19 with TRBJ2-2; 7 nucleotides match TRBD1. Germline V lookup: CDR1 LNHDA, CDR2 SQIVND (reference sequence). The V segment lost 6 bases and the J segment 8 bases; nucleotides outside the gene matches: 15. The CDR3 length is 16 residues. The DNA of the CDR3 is TGTGCCAGTAGGGAACCGGACAGGCCCACGGCGGGGGAGCTGTTTTTT. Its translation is CASREPDRPTAGELFF.

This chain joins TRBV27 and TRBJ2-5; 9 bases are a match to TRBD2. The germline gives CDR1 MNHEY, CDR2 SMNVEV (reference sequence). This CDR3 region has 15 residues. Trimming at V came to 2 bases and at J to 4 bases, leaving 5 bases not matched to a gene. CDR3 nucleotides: TGTGCCAGCAGTTTAAATGGCGGGAGGGGAGAGACCCAGTACTTC. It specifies CASSLNGGRGETQYF.

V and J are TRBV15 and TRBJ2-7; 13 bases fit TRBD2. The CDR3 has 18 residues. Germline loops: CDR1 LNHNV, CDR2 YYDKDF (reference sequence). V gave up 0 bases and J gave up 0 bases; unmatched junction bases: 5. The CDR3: CATSRELAGGSHSYEQYF. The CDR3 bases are TGTGCCACCAGCAGAGAACTAGCGGGAGGGTCCCACTCCTACGAGCAGTACTTC.

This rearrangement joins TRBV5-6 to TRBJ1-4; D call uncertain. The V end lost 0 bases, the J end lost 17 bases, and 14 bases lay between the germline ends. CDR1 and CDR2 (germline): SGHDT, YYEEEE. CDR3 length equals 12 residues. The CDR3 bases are TGTGCCAGCAGCTTGGGACTAGGCCCTTCATTTTTT. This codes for CASSLGLGPSFF.

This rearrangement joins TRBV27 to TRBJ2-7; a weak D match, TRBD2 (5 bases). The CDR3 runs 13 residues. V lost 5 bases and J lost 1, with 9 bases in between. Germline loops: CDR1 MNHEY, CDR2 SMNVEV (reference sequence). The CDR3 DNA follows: TGTGCCAGCAGTCCCCGCGGGTCCTACGAGCAGTACTTC. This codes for CASSPRGSYEQYF.

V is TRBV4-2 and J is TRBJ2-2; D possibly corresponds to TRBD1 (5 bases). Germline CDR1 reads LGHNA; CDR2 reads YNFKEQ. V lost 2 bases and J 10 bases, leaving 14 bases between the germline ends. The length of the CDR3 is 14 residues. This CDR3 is CASSQKKGLVELFF. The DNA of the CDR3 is TGTGCCAGCAGCCAAAAAAAGGGGCTAGTGGAGCTGTTTTTT.